This TCR beta chain emerged from a study of T cells in Graves' hyperthyroidism and ophthalmopathy (dated by TCRdb to the late 2010s). Looking at the study overall: Peripheral blood was collected at initial diagnosis, before any treatment. To identify TCR V-J signatures that set the groups apart, the researchers used a discovery cohort of 100 patients, made up of fewer than 50 with Graves' ophthalmopathy and 57 with stable Graves' hyperthyroidism. Prospective prediction of ophthalmopathy was tested in an independent validation cohort consisting of roughly 20 hyperthyroidism patients and 17 patients who later progressed to ophthalmopathy. The 100 discovery patients were randomly split 7:3 into training and test sets. The study also compared thyroid tissue and blood T-cell repertoires from about six Graves' hyperthyroidism patients. Once sampling was done, hyperthyroidism patients were given methimazole at a starting dose of 30 mg daily, whereas ophthalmopathy patients were given high-dose intravenous methylprednisolone. The paper reports TCR Vbeta CDR3 sequencing of approximately 140 peripheral blood samples: around 45 ophthalmopathy, about 75 hyperthyroidism and around 17 progressor patients. Study-wide conclusions, independent of this receptor: A model built on a 13 V-J signature distinguished ophthalmopathy from stable hyperthyroidism, reaching around 88% sensitivity and around 82% specificity in cross-validation and 80%/75% in testing. During validation, the model predicted progression to ophthalmopathy a median of around six months ahead of onset, with around 71% sensitivity and 72% to 85% specificity. Most expanded thyroid clonotypes (frequency above 0.001) were also detected in blood, a finding suggesting that blood repertoires may reflect thyroid immune responses. Sample size was not statistically predetermined, and investigators were not blinded to group allocation.

This clonotype was seen repeatedly, ten times or more. Its antigen is not yet known. No much larger clone is present one base from it, and per-base qualities are unavailable. In the ophthalmopathy patients, disease was moderately to severely active, with a Clinical Activity Score of 3 or more, a NOSPECS grade of 4 or more, and a duration of less than 3 months. Patients with uncontrolled infections, other autoimmune diseases, pregnancy or lactation were excluded. Clinical symptoms, serum thyroxine and TRAb, thyroid ultrasound, and orbital computed tomography formed the basis for the diagnoses. PBMCs were separated from around 9.1 ml of fresh peripheral blood using Ficoll-Paque density gradient centrifugation. Total RNA was extracted using Trizol reagent, and RNA quality was assessed on an Agilent 2100 Bioanalyzer. TCR beta CDR3 regions were amplified from RNA transcripts. The first round of RT-PCR for the TCR CDR3 was performed with the HTBI primer set and the Qiagen OneStep RT-PCR kit. Libraries were constructed in a second round of multiplex PCR, after which size selection and purification were carried out. Paired-end sequencing of the libraries was performed with 100 bp reads on an Illumina HiSeq2000. The original pipeline was this. Raw data were processed with SOAPnuke, discarding reads with adapters, uncalled bases, mean Phred below 15, or no exact constant-primer or identifier match. High-quality paired reads were merged with COPE v1.2.5, and unique nucleotide sequences were defined as clonotypes. Clonotypes were aligned to IMGT TRBV, TRBD and TRBJ reference segments using MiTCR v1.1. Analysis was restricted to V-J combinations with a frequency above 0.0001, which covered over 98% of repertoires. The TCS score was defined as F50 (clonal expansion) divided by E x V (chaos), with BLOSUM62-based TCRdist calculated between CDR3 peptides within each V-J. Welch's t-statistics and random forest reduced fewer than 600 V-J features to some 14, which were used in a naive Bayes classifier (R e1071). TCRdb reran the public reads through fastp at Q25 and MiXCR, keeping productive beta chains. Duplicate CDR3 protein sequences are folded into a single record with the most common DNA and genes. Clone size and V and J calls follow TCRdb, not the original study. In this sample the table shows about 600,000 distinct CDR3 sequences, 16% of which occur a single time. Of the sample, roughly 3.3% is held by the ten largest clones.

The sequencing input was blood. This receptor was identified in a woman aged 35 to 49 with Graves' ophthalmopathy.

The CDR3 region reads CASSESGLYSNQPQHF. At the DNA level, the sequence is TGTGCCAGCAGTGAATCAGGACTGTATAGCAATCAGCCCCAGCATTTT. This chain joins TRBV6-1 to TRBJ1-5; the D gene is not confidently resolved. Via the germline V gene, CDR1 is MNHNS and CDR2 SASEGT. The germline ends are 11 bases apart after V is trimmed by 2 bases and J by 0 bases. The CDR3, from cysteine to phenylalanine, totals 16 residues. Of all the DNA, just the CDR3 is kept, 48 bases in frame from base 1.